This T cell receptor beta chain was recorded in a study of blood T cell repertoires in COVID-19. Turning to the study itself: From T cells, B-cell-depleted T cells, or PBMCs came the material, which was cDNA or gDNA.

Germline CDR1 is MDHEN and CDR2 is SYDVKM. This CDR3 region has 14 residues. The ends lost 5 bases at V and 0 bases at J; junction bases unmatched: 4. Only a few counts were recorded for this clone. Authors' processing steps: Scientists estimated how many nucleated cells there were by amplifying reference gene primers. TCRdb keeps only in-frame clones here, not all; method: immunoSEQ multiplex PCR. V and J calls and clone size are copied from that table; D and trimming were computed from the DNA. The sample lists 160,000 or so clones, roughly 86% occurring once. The J gene is TRBJ2-7, the V gene TRBV28; 7 bases line up with TRBD2. This receptor was obtained from a woman aged 60-70 years who had recovered from COVID-19. The sequencing sample was made of peripheral blood. The DNA of the CDR3 is TGTGCCAGCAGTAAGACGGGGGGCTCCTACGAGCAGTACTTC. Its translation: CASSKTGGSYEQYF. The full variable domain, rest sourced from reference TRBV28 and TRBJ2-7, is DVKVTQSSRYLVKRTGEKVFLECVQDMDHENMFWYRQDPGLGLRLIYFSYDVKMKEKGDIPEGYSVSREKKERFSLILESASTNQTSMYLCASSKTGGSYEQYFGPGTRLTVT.